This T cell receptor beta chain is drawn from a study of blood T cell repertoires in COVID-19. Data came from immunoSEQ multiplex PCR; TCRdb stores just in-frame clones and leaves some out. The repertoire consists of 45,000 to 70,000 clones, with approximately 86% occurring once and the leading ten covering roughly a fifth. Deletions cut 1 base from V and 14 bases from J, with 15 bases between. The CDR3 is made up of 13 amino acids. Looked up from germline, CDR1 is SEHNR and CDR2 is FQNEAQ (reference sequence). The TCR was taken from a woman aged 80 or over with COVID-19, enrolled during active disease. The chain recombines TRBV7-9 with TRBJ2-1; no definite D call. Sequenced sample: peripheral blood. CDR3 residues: CASSLESGVREFF. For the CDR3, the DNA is TGTGCCAGCAGCTTAGAATCCGGTGTCCGGGAGTTCTTC.